This T cell receptor beta chain was observed in a study of cytotoxic CD8 clonotypes in ibrutinib-treated CLL. Clones were read by immunoSEQ multiplex PCR, and TCRdb kept only the in-frame ones, dropping some. The sample has 52,000 or so clones; around 52% are singletons. The CDR3 runs to 15 residues. CDR1 is SNHLY and CDR2 is FYNNEI in the germline V gene. J lost 1 base, V lost 3 bases, and 2 bases had no gene match. The chain recombines TRBV2 with TRBJ2-3; 9 bases line up with TRBD1. The origin of this receptor is a human donor with chronic lymphocytic leukemia. This specimen was PBMCs, taken at disease progression, from a patient treated with ibrutinib. CDR3 DNA: TGTGCCAGCAGTGACGGGACAGGGCGCACAGATACGCAGTATTTT. This gives the protein CASSDGTGRTDTQYF.